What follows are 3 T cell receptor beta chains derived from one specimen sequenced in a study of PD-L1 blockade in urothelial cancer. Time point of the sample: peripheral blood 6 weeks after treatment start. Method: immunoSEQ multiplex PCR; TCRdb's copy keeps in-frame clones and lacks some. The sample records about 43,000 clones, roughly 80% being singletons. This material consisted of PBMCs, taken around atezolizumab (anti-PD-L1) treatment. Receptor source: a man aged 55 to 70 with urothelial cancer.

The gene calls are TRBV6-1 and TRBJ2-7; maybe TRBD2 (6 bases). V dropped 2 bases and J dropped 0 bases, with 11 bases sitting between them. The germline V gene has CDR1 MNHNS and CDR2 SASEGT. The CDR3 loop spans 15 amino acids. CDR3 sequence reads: CASSESWDFSYEQYF. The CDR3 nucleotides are TGTGCCAGCAGTGAATCCTGGGACTTCTCCTACGAGCAGTACTTC.

The DNA of the CDR3 is TGTGCCAGCAGTCTAGTCGGGTGGGGGGGCAATCAGCCCCAGCATTTT. It is translated as CASSLVGWGGNQPQHF. The V gene is TRBV28, the J gene TRBJ1-5; TRBD1 is a possible D gene (5 bases). V was shortened by 5 bases and J by 2 bases, with 16 bases between the two germline ends. The CDR3 loop spans 16 amino acids. Germline values: CDR1 MDHEN, CDR2 SYDVKM.

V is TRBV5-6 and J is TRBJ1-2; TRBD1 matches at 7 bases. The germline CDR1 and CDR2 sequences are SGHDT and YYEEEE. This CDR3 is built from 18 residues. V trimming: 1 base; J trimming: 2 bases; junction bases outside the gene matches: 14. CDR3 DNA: TGTGCCAGCAGCTTGAGAGGGGGCGCGGGGATGAGGAACTATGGCTACACCTTC. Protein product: CASSLRGGAGMRNYGYTF.